The 4 T cell receptor beta chains reported below all come from one sample, sequenced in a study of T cell changes during pregnancy in multiple sclerosis. Method: immunoSEQ multiplex PCR; TCRdb's copy keeps in-frame clones and lacks some. The sample contains about 77,000 clones, roughly 91% of which appear only once. The source was peripheral blood, collected after pregnancy. The receptors come from a female donor in good health, enrolled as a control in a pregnancy study.

V is TRBV5-1 and J is TRBJ1-5; D gene ambiguous. Germline lookup yields CDR1 SGHRS and CDR2 YFSETQ. The germline V and J ends were trimmed by 2 bases and 1 base, with 10 bases remaining between them. The CDR3 spans 15 residues. CDR3 bases: TGCGCCAGCAGCTTTTCGGGATCCAGCAATCAGCCCCAGCATTTT. It encodes CASSFSGSSNQPQHF.

This clone appeared a single time. V gene TRBV7-9 combines with J gene TRBJ1-5; unclear D gene. The CDR3 is 14 residues long. V dropped 8 bases and J dropped 7 bases, with 18 bases sitting between them. CDR1 is SEHNR and CDR2 is FQNEAQ in the germline V gene (reference sequence). The DNA for the CDR3 is TGTGCCAGCGGTCTCGAGGGCCTGGGGCAGCCCCAGCATTTT. This sequence encodes CASGLEGLGQPQHF.

This chain joins TRBV6-5 and TRBJ1-2; perhaps TRBD1 as D (6 bases). V lost 2 bases and J lost 2, with 9 bases in between. The CDR3 totals 14 residues. The germline V gene encodes CDR1 MNHEY and CDR2 SVGAGI. The CDR3 nucleotides read TGTGCCAGCAGTTACGGGGGCAGGAACTATGGCTACACCTTC. The encoded protein is CASSYGGRNYGYTF.

This clone was counted a single time. The genes are TRBV7-9 and TRBJ1-1; 9 positions match TRBD1. The length of the CDR3 is 15 residues. V was pared by 5 bases and J by 10 bases, with 14 bases of the junction left unmatched. The germline V gene encodes CDR1 SEHNR and CDR2 FQNEAQ (reference sequence). CDR3 sequence reads: CASSPGQGPPLGAFF. DNA for the CDR3: TGTGCCAGCAGCCCGGGACAGGGACCCCCTCTAGGAGCTTTCTTT.